This T cell receptor (beta chain) was profiled in a study of shared clonotypes between healthy human individuals. Study-wide results and limits: Donor clonotype sharing was expected to depend on sequencing depth.

J gave up 4 bases and V 7 bases, and 16 bases lay outside the gene matches. CDR3 size: 19 residues. In germline, CDR1 is SGHDN, CDR2 FVKESK. Deep level was the assay's run setting. This table comes from immunoSEQ multiplex PCR, and its TCRdb copy is limited to in-frame clones, with some not included. This table holds about 450,000 clones, roughly 80% found once. This clone showed up just a few times. Its matching antigen is unknown. The chain recombines TRBV14 with TRBJ2-1; 13 bases agree with TRBD2. The TCR originated in a woman aged 40 to 50 in good health. Some clones in this sample may be carry-over from other donors' samples. The material sequenced was PBMCs. DNA for the CDR3: TGTGCCAGCAACCGACCGGGACTAGCGGGACCCCGCCCTTACAATGAGCAGTTCTTC. Its translation: CASNRPGLAGPRPYNEQFF.